This TCR beta chain was identified during a study of blood T cell repertoires in COVID-19. Turning to the study itself: The United States, Italy and Spain were the sources of the acute and convalescent COVID-19 samples. PBMCs, B-cell-depleted T cells, or T cells provided the cDNA or gDNA that made up the material.

The V and J ends lost 2 bases and 7 bases respectively, with 15 bases between them. The CDR3 totals 14 residues. Looked up from germline, CDR1 is LGHNA and CDR2 is YSLEER. The authors' processing: It was from reference gene primer amplification that nucleated cell counts were estimated. Only in-frame clones appear in the TCRdb table, and some are missing; sequencing was by immunoSEQ multiplex PCR. V and J calls and clone size follow that table, whereas D and trimming were derived from the DNA. The top ten hold around 3.7% of the sample, which has 110,000 to 150,000 clones, 75% to 85% seen once. The sequencing sample was made of peripheral blood. V and J are TRBV4-3 and TRBJ2-7, with a possible D match to TRBD2 (5 bases). The sequence came from a man in his 70s who had recovered from COVID-19. The CDR3, as DNA: TGCGCCAGCAGCCAATGGACTGGAGCCACGGAGCAGTACTTC. It codes for CASSQWTGATEQYF.